The 7 T cell receptor beta chains below come from one sample, sequenced in a study of blood T cell repertoires in COVID-19 (TCRdb year 2020). Receptor libraries were prepared by the immunoSEQ multiplex PCR assay. TCRdb carries this immuneACCESS record with in-frame sequences only. Its versions omit some clonotypes, under half of them owing to an unresolved V gene in the studies checked, with the rest unexplained. In all, the sample holds around 200,000 clones, and roughly 80% of those were seen once. Roughly 2.5% of the sample is taken by the ten largest. The sample taken for sequencing was peripheral blood. The receptors shown here come from a woman aged 35 to 49 with active or convalescent COVID-19.

The chain links TRBV6-5 to TRBJ1-4; unclear D gene. Germline lookup yields CDR1 MNHEY and CDR2 SVGAGI. V was shortened by 7 bases and J by 5 bases, with 11 bases between the two germline ends. The CDR3 covers 13 residues. DNA for the CDR3: TGTGCCAGCATCCAACCGGGGAATGAAAAACTGTTTTTT. This translates into CASIQPGNEKLFF.

This chain connects TRBV11-2 to TRBJ2-7; TRBD2 is a possible D gene (6 bases). V was cut by 2 bases and J by 4 bases, with 12 bases left in between. In germline, CDR1 is SGHAT, CDR2 FQNNGV. CDR3 length: 14 amino acids. The CDR3 region is CASSLSAGKYEQYF. In DNA form, the CDR3 reads TGTGCCAGCAGCTTAAGTGCGGGGAAATACGAGCAGTACTTC. Based on the CDR3 plus reference TRBV11-2 and TRBJ2-7, the full variable domain is EAGVAQSPRYKIIEKRQSVAFWCNPISGHATLYWYQQILGQGPKLLIQFQNNGVVDDSQLPKDRFSAERLKGVDSTLKIQPAKLEDSAVYLCASSLSAGKYEQYFGPGTRLTVT.

This chain connects TRBV28 to TRBJ1-2; D not certain. In germline, CDR1 is MDHEN, CDR2 SYDVKM. The V end was cut by 2 bases, the J end by 0 bases, with 10 bases between. This CDR3 is 15 amino acids long. The CDR3 sequence: CASSLVAVSNYGYTF. The CDR3 nucleotides are TGTGCCAGCAGTTTAGTTGCGGTTTCTAACTATGGCTACACCTTC.

Regarding this clone: The sample has other DNA sequences that encode this CDR3 too. J is TRBJ1-2 and V is TRBV10-3; D is ambiguous. The CDR3 is made up of 14 amino acids. Trimming shortened V by 0 bases and J by 2 bases, and 7 bases separated the two germline ends. Per germline, CDR1 ENHRY and CDR2 SYGVKD. The CDR3 loop is CAISESPENYGYTF. CDR3 nucleotides: TGTGCCATCAGTGAGTCGCCAGAAAACTATGGCTACACCTTC.

V is TRBV4-3 and J is TRBJ1-1; D may be TRBD1 (6 bases). Trimming took 4 bases from V and 6 from J, leaving 15 bases between them. Germline-derived CDR1 and CDR2 are LGHNA and YSLEER. This CDR3 comprises 14 residues. The CDR3 here is CASSLNRVMAEAFF. CDR3 bases: TGCGCCAGCAGCCTTAACAGGGTAATGGCTGAAGCTTTCTTT.

The rearrangement links TRBV28 to TRBJ1-2; D perhaps matches TRBD1 (5 bases). CDR3 length: 13 amino acids. V was pared by 3 bases and J by 4 bases, with 9 bases between. Germline loops: CDR1 MDHEN, CDR2 SYDVKM. The CDR3, as DNA: TGTGCCAGCAGTTTCGTCAGGGTCTATGGCTACACCTTC. Amino acid sequence: CASSFVRVYGYTF.

J is TRBJ1-2 and V is TRBV5-4; 8 nucleotides agree with TRBD1. The trim removed 1 base at V and 6 bases at J, leaving 2 bases unmatched. Germline V lookup: CDR1 SGHNT, CDR2 YYREEE (reference sequence). This CDR3 contains 13 residues. The CDR3 reads CASSLPGGNGYTF. The CDR3 nucleotides are TGTGCCAGCAGCTTGCCAGGGGGCAATGGCTACACCTTC.